A selection of T cell receptor beta chains follows, all from one sample in a study of cytomegalovirus exposure and HLA in healthy donors. This table comes from immunoSEQ multiplex PCR, and its TCRdb copy is limited to in-frame clones, with some not included. The sample yields 150,000 to 200,000 clones, 84% seen once. The sample comprised PBMCs. The receptor source for this set is a girl between 10 and 17 years old in good health and CMV-seropositive. Both conserved end residues are part of each CDR3. D genes are given only for firm matches. Only part of the rows carry a size: once, few, many, or a class if the clone is expanded.

V: TRBV15
D: NA
J: TRBJ1-1
size: NA
CDR3: CATSREVRVVMNTEAFF
DNA: TGTGCCACCAGCAGAGAGGTCAGGGTGGTCATGAACACTGAAGCTTTCTTT

V: TRBV6-5
D: TRBD1
J: TRBJ1-1
size: NA
CDR3: CASSSQGDTEAFF
DNA: TGTGCCAGCAGTTCACAGGGGGACACTGAAGCTTTCTTT

V: TRBV5-4
D: TRBD2
J: TRBJ2-4
size: few
CDR3: CASSLGGVSGGASGIQYF
DNA: TGTGCCAGCAGCTTGGGTGGTGTTAGCGGGGGGGCCAGTGGCATTCAGTACTTC

V: TRBV6-5
D: TRBD1
J: TRBJ2-7
size: NA
CDR3: CASSFGDRGQYEQYF
DNA: TGTGCCAGCAGTTTCGGCGACAGGGGCCAATACGAGCAGTACTTC

V: TRBV7-8
D: NA
J: TRBJ1-2
size: NA
CDR3: CASSLVPGKNYGYTF
DNA: TGTGCCAGCAGCTTAGTCCCGGGGAAAAACTATGGCTACACCTTC

V: TRBV5-4
D: TRBD1
J: TRBJ1-1
size: NA
CDR3: CASSLGDRQNTEAFF
DNA: TGTGCCAGCAGCTTGGGGGACAGGCAGAACACTGAAGCTTTCTTT

V: TRBV6-1
D: TRBD1
J: TRBJ2-7
size: NA
CDR3: CASRGDRLYEQYF
DNA: TGTGCCAGCAGGGGGGACAGGCTCTACGAGCAGTACTTC

V: TRBV18
D: TRBD1
J: TRBJ1-2
size: NA
CDR3: CASSPLGTGVVVYGYTF
DNA: TGTGCCAGCTCACCATTGGGGACAGGGGTTGTAGTCTATGGCTACACCTTC

V: TRBV19
D: NA
J: TRBJ2-7
size: NA
CDR3: CASSRRRSSYEQYF
DNA: TGTGCCAGTAGTAGAAGACGGAGCTCCTACGAGCAGTACTTC

V: TRBV7-3
D: NA
J: TRBJ2-5
size: NA
CDR3: CASSLSLGPGETQYF
DNA: TGTGCCAGCAGCTTAAGTCTAGGGCCGGGGGAGACCCAGTACTTC

V: TRBV5-1
D: NA
J: TRBJ2-7
size: NA
CDR3: CASSLRLQGKGEQYF
DNA: TGCGCCAGCAGCTTGAGGCTCCAGGGGAAGGGCGAGCAGTACTTC

V: TRBV7-9
D: TRBD1
J: TRBJ2-1
size: NA
CDR3: CASGDRDNEQFF
DNA: TGTGCCAGCGGGGACAGAGACAATGAGCAGTTCTTC

V: TRBV6-5
D: NA
J: TRBJ1-2
size: NA
CDR3: CASRSREGGYTF
DNA: TGTGCCAGCAGGAGCAGGGAGGGGGGCTACACCTTC

V: TRBV18
D: NA
J: TRBJ1-4
size: NA
CDR3: CASSPTPVQINEKLFF
DNA: TGTGCCAGCTCCCCAACCCCCGTTCAGATTAATGAAAAACTGTTTTTT

V: TRBV5-1
D: TRBD1
J: TRBJ1-5
size: NA
CDR3: CASSPTHGTGNQPQHF
DNA: TGCGCCAGCAGCCCGACCCATGGGACAGGCAATCAGCCCCAGCATTTT

V: TRBV2
D: TRBD1
J: TRBJ2-3
size: NA
CDR3: CATIPRTGGTDTQYF
DNA: TGTGCCACCATCCCGAGGACAGGGGGCACAGATACGCAGTATTTT

V: TRBV5-4
D: TRBD1
J: TRBJ1-3
size: NA
CDR3: CASSSNPTGGSGNTIYF
DNA: TGTGCCAGCAGCTCGAACCCGACAGGGGGCTCTGGAAACACCATATATTTT

V: TRBV18
D: TRBD1
J: TRBJ1-1
size: NA
CDR3: CASSATGANAGEAFF
DNA: TGTGCCAGCTCAGCAACAGGGGCCAACGCAGGGGAAGCTTTCTTT

V: TRBV5-1
D: TRBD1
J: TRBJ1-1
size: NA
CDR3: CASSSGQGGPEAFF
DNA: TGCGCCAGCAGCTCCGGACAGGGAGGCCCTGAAGCTTTCTTT

V: TRBV10-2
D: TRBD1
J: TRBJ2-2
size: NA
CDR3: CASSRTGLNTGELFF
DNA: TGCGCCAGCAGCCGGACAGGGTTGAACACCGGGGAGCTGTTTTTT

V: TRBV7-2
D: NA
J: TRBJ2-2
size: few
CDR3: CASSSKNTGELFF
DNA: TGTGCCAGCAGCTCCAAGAACACCGGGGAGCTGTTTTTT

V: TRBV30
D: NA
J: TRBJ1-2
size: NA
CDR3: CAWSLSFTGGYTF
DNA: TGTGCCTGGAGTTTGAGCTTTACTGGTGGCTACACCTTC

V: TRBV19
D: NA
J: TRBJ2-7
size: NA
CDR3: CASSPVLPSYEQYF
DNA: TGTGCCAGTAGTCCCGTCCTTCCGTCCTACGAGCAGTACTTC

V: TRBV15
D: TRBD1
J: TRBJ1-5
size: NA
CDR3: CATSRRTGTINQPQHF
DNA: TGTGCCACCAGCAGAAGGACAGGGACGATAAATCAGCCCCAGCATTTT

V: TRBV7-9
D: NA
J: TRBJ2-5
size: NA
CDR3: CASSLAVNQETQYF
DNA: TGTGCCAGCAGCTTAGCTGTCAACCAAGAGACCCAGTACTTC

V: TRBV4-1
D: TRBD1
J: TRBJ2-4
size: NA
CDR3: CASSRFRQGTLAKNIQYF
DNA: TGCGCCAGCAGCCGGTTTCGACAGGGGACTCTAGCCAAAAACATTCAGTACTTC

V: TRBV29-1
D: TRBD2
J: TRBJ2-7
size: NA
CDR3: CSATSGGVYEQYF
DNA: TGCAGCGCTACTAGCGGGGGTGTTTACGAGCAGTACTTC

V: TRBV30
D: NA
J: TRBJ1-1
size: NA
CDR3: CAWSKGGTEAFF
DNA: TGTGCCTGGAGTAAAGGGGGCACTGAAGCTTTCTTT

V: TRBV5-1
D: NA
J: TRBJ1-5
size: NA
CDR3: CASSTEGGRQPQHF
DNA: TGCGCCAGCAGCACTGAGGGGGGGAGGCAGCCCCAGCATTTT

V: TRBV6-4
D: NA
J: TRBJ2-3
size: NA
CDR3: CASSDRLSGGDTQYF
DNA: TGTGCCAGCAGTGACAGACTCTCAGGCGGGGATACGCAGTATTTT

V: TRBV5-4
D: NA
J: TRBJ1-6
size: NA
CDR3: CASSLRPVLGNSPLHF
DNA: TGTGCCAGCAGCTTGCGACCAGTTCTCGGGAATTCACCCCTCCACTTT

V: TRBV19
D: TRBD1
J: TRBJ2-7
size: NA
CDR3: CASSRDRGGLEQYF
DNA: TGTGCCAGTAGCAGGGACAGGGGGGGACTCGAGCAGTACTTC

V: TRBV30
D: NA
J: TRBJ1-2
size: few
CDR3: CAWSVAQGYGYTF
DNA: TGTGCCTGGAGTGTGGCGCAGGGTTATGGCTACACCTTC

V: TRBV19
D: NA
J: TRBJ2-1
size: few
CDR3: CASSPWNRDRNEQFF
DNA: TGTGCCAGTAGTCCCTGGAACCGCGACAGAAATGAGCAGTTCTTC